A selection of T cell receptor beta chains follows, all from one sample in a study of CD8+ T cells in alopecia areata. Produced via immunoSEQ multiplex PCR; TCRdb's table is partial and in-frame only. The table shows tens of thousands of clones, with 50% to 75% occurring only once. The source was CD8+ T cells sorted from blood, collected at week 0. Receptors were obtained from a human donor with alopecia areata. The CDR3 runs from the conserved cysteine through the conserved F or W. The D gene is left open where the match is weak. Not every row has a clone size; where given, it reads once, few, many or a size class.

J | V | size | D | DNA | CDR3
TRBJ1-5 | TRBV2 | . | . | TGTGCCAGCAGAGTGACAGCATATAGCAATCAGCCCCAGCATTTT | CASRVTAYSNQPQHF
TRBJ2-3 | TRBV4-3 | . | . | TGCGCCAGCAGCCAAGATCGACTCAGGGGATCAGATACGCAGTATTTT | CASSQDRLRGSDTQYF
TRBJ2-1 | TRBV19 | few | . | TGTGCCAGTAGTATAAGCAATGAGCAGTTCTTC | CASSISNEQFF
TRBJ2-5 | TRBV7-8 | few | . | TGTGCCAGCAGCTTAGTAGGGACTGAGACCCAGTACTTC | CASSLVGTETQYF
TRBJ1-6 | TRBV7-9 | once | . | TGTGCCAGCAGCTTATCCGGTAATTCACCCCTCCACTTT | CASSLSGNSPLHF
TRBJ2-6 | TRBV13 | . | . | TGTGCCAGCAGCTTAGGGTCAGGGATTGGGGCCAACGTCCTGACTTTC | CASSLGSGIGANVLTF
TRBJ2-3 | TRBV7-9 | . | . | TGTGCCAGCAGCTTAGACTATCCGACGCAGTATTTT | CASSLDYPTQYF
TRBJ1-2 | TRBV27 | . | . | TGTGCCAGCAGTTCCCTGGACAACTATGGCTACACCTTC | CASSSLDNYGYTF
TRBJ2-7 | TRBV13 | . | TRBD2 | TGTGCCAGCAACGTAGGGACTAGCGGGATGGTTTACGAGCAGTACTTC | CASNVGTSGMVYEQYF
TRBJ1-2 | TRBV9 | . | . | TGTGCCAGCAGCGTTTCACGGCAGGGATACTATGGCTACACCTTC | CASSVSRQGYYGYTF
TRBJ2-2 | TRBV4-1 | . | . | TGCGCCAGCAGACCGGCGGCCGGGGAGCTGTTTTTT | CASRPAAGELFF
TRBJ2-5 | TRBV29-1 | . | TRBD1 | TGCAGCGTTGAAGACTTTAGGACAGGGGGAGAGACCCAGTACTTC | CSVEDFRTGGETQYF
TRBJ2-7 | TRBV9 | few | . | TGTGCCAGCAGCGTAGGGCCCGCAGACTACGAGCAGTACTTC | CASSVGPADYEQYF
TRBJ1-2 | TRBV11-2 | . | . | TGTGCCAGCAGCTTAGATCTATCAGGGAGCTATGGCTACACCTTC | CASSLDLSGSYGYTF
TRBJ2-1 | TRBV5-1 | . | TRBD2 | TGCGCCAGCAGCGGGAGGACTAGAGTGGTCTACAATGAGCAGTTCTTC | CASSGRTRVVYNEQFF
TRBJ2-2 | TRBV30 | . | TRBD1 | TGTGCCTGGGTAGACAGGGTCAGTGCCGGGGAGCTGTTTTTT | CAWVDRVSAGELFF
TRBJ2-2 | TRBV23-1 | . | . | TGTGCCAGCAGCTTAACACCTTCGGGTGTCCTGAAAGAGCTGTTTTTT | CASSLTPSGVLKELFF
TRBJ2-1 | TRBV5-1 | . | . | TGCGCCAGCAGCCCGTACGGGGATATGAGCTCCTACAATGAGCAGTTCTTC | CASSPYGDMSSYNEQFF
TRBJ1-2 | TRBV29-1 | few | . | TGCAGCGTTGATCGTTCTGGGCCCCCTAACTATGGCTACACCTTC | CSVDRSGPPNYGYTF
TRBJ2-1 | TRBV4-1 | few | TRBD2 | TGCGCCAGCAACCAGCGGGGGGATTCCTACAATGAGCAGTTCTTC | CASNQRGDSYNEQFF
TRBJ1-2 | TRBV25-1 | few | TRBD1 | TGTGCCAGCCTGTTAACAGGGGGCGCGGATGGCTACACCTTC | CASLLTGGADGYTF
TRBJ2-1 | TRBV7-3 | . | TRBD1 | TGTGCCAGCAGTACAGGGGTTTCTGAGCAGTTCTTC | CASSTGVSEQFF
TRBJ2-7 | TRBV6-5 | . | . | TGTGCCAGCAGTTACTCGCGGCCCCCCGAGCAGTACTTC | CASSYSRPPEQYF
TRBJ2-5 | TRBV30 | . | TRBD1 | TGTGCCTGGAGTGCCCTAATTTTGGACAGGGTAGAGACCCAGTACTTC | CAWSALILDRVETQYF
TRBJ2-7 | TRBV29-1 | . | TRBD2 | TGCAGCGTTGGGGGACTAGCGGTCTACGAGCAGTACTTC | CSVGGLAVYEQYF
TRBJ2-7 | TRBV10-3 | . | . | TGTGCCATCAGTGACGGCCGGCGGCTCAACGAGCAGTACTTC | CAISDGRRLNEQYF
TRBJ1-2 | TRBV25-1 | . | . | TGTGCCAGCAGTGAACGGCATGGCTATGGCTACACCTTC | CASSERHGYGYTF
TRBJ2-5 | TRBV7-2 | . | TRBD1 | TGTGCCAGCAGCGCTTACAGGGGGTATTGGACAGAGACCCAGTACTTC | CASSAYRGYWTETQYF
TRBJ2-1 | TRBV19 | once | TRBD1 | TGTGCCACCCTCCCGGGACAGGGGTTTGATGAGCAGTTCTTC | CATLPGQGFDEQFF
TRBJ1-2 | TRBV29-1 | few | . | TGCAGCGTTGAAGATTGGACCCCGGAGGGGTCTTATGGCTACACCTTC | CSVEDWTPEGSYGYTF
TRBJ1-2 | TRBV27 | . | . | TGTGCCAGCAGTTCGGCGGCGGCTAACTATGGCTACACCTTC | CASSSAAANYGYTF
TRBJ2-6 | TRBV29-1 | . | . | TGCAGCCCGTTCTCGGGGGCCAACGTCCTGACTTTC | CSPFSGANVLTF
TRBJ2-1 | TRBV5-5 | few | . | TGTGCCAGCAGCTTATTCCGGCAGCAGTCCGGAGAGCAGTTCTTC | CASSLFRQQSGEQFF
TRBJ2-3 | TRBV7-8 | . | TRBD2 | TGTGCCAGCTGTCCTTTGCGGGAGGTCGGGACAGATACGCAGTATTTT | CASCPLREVGTDTQYF
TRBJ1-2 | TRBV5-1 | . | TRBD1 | TGCGCCAGCAGCTCTGGGGGACAGTTTAACTATGGCTACACCTTC | CASSSGGQFNYGYTF
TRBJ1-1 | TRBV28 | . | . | TGTGCCAGCAGTTTACGGGGGCTAGAGGCTTTCTTT | CASSLRGLEAFF
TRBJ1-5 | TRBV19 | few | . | TGTGCCAGTAGTAACGGCAATCAGCCCCAGCATTTT | CASSNGNQPQHF
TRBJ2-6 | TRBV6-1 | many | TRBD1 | TGTGCCAGCAAAGGACAGGCCCCCGGGGCCAACGTCCTGACTTTC | CASKGQAPGANVLTF
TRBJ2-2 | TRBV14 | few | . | TGTGCCAGCAGCCCCCGCCCGGGGACCGGGGAGCTGTTTTTT | CASSPRPGTGELFF